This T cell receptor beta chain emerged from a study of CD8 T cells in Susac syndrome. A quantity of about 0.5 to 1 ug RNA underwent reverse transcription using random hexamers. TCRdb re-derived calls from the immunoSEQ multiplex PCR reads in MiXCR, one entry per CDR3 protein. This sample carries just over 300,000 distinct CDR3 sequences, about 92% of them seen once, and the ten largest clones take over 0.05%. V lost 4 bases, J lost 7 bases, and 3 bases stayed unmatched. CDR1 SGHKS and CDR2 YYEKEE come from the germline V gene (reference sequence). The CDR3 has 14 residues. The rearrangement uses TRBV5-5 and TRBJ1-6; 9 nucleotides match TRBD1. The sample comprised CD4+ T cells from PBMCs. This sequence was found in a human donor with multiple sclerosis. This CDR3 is CASSRGQGNSPLHF. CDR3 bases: TGTGCCAGCAGCCGTGGACAGGGGAATTCACCCCTCCACTTT.